This T cell receptor beta chain was found in a study of response to subunit inactivated influenza vaccine (dated by TCRdb to 2016 to 2018). In the study overall: The study used deep quantitative T cell receptor repertoire profiling to track responses to a trivalent subunit inactivated influenza vaccine. Overall study outcomes, separate from this receptor: It was suggested by the authors that each seasonal influenza vaccination may recruit only a limited number of new T cells.

The library was made by RT-PCR. Sequenced on an Illumina HiSeq 2500. TCRdb applied fastp at Q25 and MiXCR to the public reads, then kept only in-frame beta chains. Entries are consolidated by CDR3 protein sequence, retaining the most common genes and DNA. The sample contains roughly 700,000 distinct CDR3 sequences, more than 11% of them found a single time. The top ten clones comprise approximately 7% of the sample. A few counts support this clonotype. What this receptor recognizes is not known. No clone much larger than this one lies a single base away; base qualities are absent. In the germline V gene (reference sequence), CDR1 corresponds to DFQATT and CDR2 to SNEGSKA. The CDR3, cysteine through phenylalanine, is 16 amino acids long. Only CDR3 DNA remains: 48 bases, in frame from the first base. Germline trimming amounts to 6 bases on V and 2 bases on J, with 15 as the count of junction bases outside the gene matches.

The source material was PBMCs from blood, sampled less than 15 days before vaccination. This TCR was sampled from a man in his forties or fifties who received an inactivated influenza vaccine. Donor details come from another sample of the same person, matched by shared clones. Rearrangement joined TRBV20-1 to TRBJ1-2, and TRBD1 aligns with 7 junction nucleotides. The CDR3 region reads CSAASQGSQGNYGYTF. The sequenced DNA is TGCAGTGCCGCGTCACAGGGGAGCCAGGGGAACTATGGCTACACCTTC.